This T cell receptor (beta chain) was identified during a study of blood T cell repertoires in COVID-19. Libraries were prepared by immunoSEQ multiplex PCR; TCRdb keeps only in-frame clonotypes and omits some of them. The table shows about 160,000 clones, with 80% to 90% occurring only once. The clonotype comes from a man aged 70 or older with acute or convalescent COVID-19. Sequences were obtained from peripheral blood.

The DNA of the CDR3 is TGTGCCAGCAGCTTATTGGGACAGGGGAGGTCTGAAGCTTTCTTT. Its protein product is CASSLLGQGRSEAFF. The chain joins TRBV7-6 to TRBJ1-1; 10 nucleotides align to TRBD1. The germline V gene encodes CDR1 SGHVS and CDR2 FNYEAQ. The CDR3 has 15 residues. The trim removed 2 bases at V and 6 bases at J, leaving 6 bases unmatched.